This section outlines one T cell receptor beta chain sequence together with its context. Its antigen is unidentified. This entry belongs to a study of cytomegalovirus exposure and HLA in healthy donors. Study background: Falling in the Caucasian-associated ancestry cluster were about 80% of some 400 genotyped donors.

PCR amplification relied on 60 Vbeta primers (plus 13 Jbeta primers). Profiled with immunoSEQ multiplex PCR; TCRdb holds only in-frame clones, not every one. This repertoire shows tens of thousands of clones, over 70% found once; its top ten account for approximately 1.1%. General observations from the study: Researchers catalogued 150 or so TCR beta chains as cytomegalovirus-associated. A missense DCLRE1C variant was associated with V- and J-gene trimming of TCR beta chains in a later analysis, and an independent cohort replicated the association.

The CDR3 has 13 amino acids. Trimming cost V 6 bases and J 5 bases; bases outside gene matches: 7. The germline gives CDR1 MNHNY, CDR2 SVGAGI (reference sequence). The clonotype comes from a girl aged 2-10 years in good health and CMV-seropositive. The chain recombines TRBV6-6 with TRBJ2-7; 7 nucleotides agree with TRBD1. The sequenced sample consisted of PBMCs. CDR3 residues: CASRETGLHEQYF. The CDR3 DNA sequence: TGTGCCAGCAGGGAGACAGGGCTCCACGAGCAGTACTTC.